The 23 T cell receptor beta chains given below trace back to one sample, sequenced in a study of metastatic and nonmetastatic thyroid tumors. All patients were untreated before thyroid surgery. TCRdb re-called the PCR reads through MiXCR. The data hold around 20,000 clones, with 25% to 30% observed a single time. The sample consisted of blood. Receptors originate from a female donor with papillary thyroid cancer or a benign thyroid nodule (not recorded which). Some clones in this sample may be carry-over from other donors' samples.

This sequence joins TRBV27 and TRBJ1-2; D unresolved. Trimming removed 5 bases at V and 8 bases at J, with 21 bases between. The CDR3 runs to 15 residues. Germline CDR1 MNHEY, CDR2 SMNVEV (reference sequence). Here the CDR3 DNA reads TGTGCCAGCAGTGATGGCGACGACCTGACTTTGGGCTACACCTTC. This codes for CASSDGDDLTLGYTF.

This chain connects TRBV28 to TRBJ2-7, with 11 bases lining up with TRBD2. Germline V gene lookup returns CDR1 MDHEN and CDR2 SYDVKM. This CDR3 is 16 amino acids long. With 7 bases clipped from V and 3 bases from J, the junction kept 11 bases outside the gene matches. In nucleotides, the CDR3 is TGTGCCAGCACCCTAGGATACGGGACTAGCGGCTACGAGCAGTACTTC. This sequence encodes CASTLGYGTSGYEQYF.

This clone appeared many times. The chain recombines TRBV4-2 with TRBJ2-1, with a possible D match to TRBD2 (6 bases). Between the trimmed V and J ends, which lost 0 bases and 1 base, there was a span of 7 bases. From germline, CDR1 is LGHNA and CDR2 YNFKEQ. CDR3 length: 15 residues. The CDR3 region has the DNA TGTGCCAGCAGCCAAGATCGGGAGTCCTACAATGAGCAGTTCTTC. It is translated as CASSQDRESYNEQFF.

The table lists this clone with many counts. The chain uses TRBV7-8 and TRBJ2-1, with D maybe TRBD1 (6 bases). The germline CDR1 and CDR2 sequences are SGHVS and FQNEAQ. Deletions cut 0 bases from V and 0 bases from J, with 15 bases between. The CDR3 runs 18 residues. In nucleotides, the CDR3 is TGTGCCAGCAGCTTAGCTCGCCCGGGACATACCTCCTACAATGAGCAGTTCTTC. Its protein product is CASSLARPGHTSYNEQFF.

This clone was observed once. The chain uses TRBV11-2 and TRBJ2-7, with a weak D call TRBD2 (5 bases). The V gene lost 7 bases and the J gene lost 10 bases, with 20 bases spanning the gap. This CDR3 has 13 residues. Germline-derived CDR1 and CDR2 are SGHAT and FQNNGV. The chain's CDR3 is CASIHSSVGDQYF. The CDR3 region has the DNA TGTGCCAGCATCCATTCGAGCGTGGGAGATCAGTACTTC.

This clone was detected ten times or more. Other DNA sequences in this specimen translate into the identical CDR3. The chain employs TRBV12-5 and TRBJ2-1, with 8 bases lining up with TRBD2. Germline V gene data show CDR1 as LGHNT and CDR2 as FRNRAP. This CDR3 comprises 16 residues. V lost 2 bases and J lost 10; bases outside the gene matches: 13. The CDR3 DNA reads TGTGCTAGTGGTTTGACCCCGGGACTAGTCCTCGGGGAGCAGTTCTTC. It encodes CASGLTPGLVLGEQFF.

This clone was detected only a few times. The chain combines TRBV25-1 with TRBJ2-7, with 8 positions matching TRBD1. Germline CDR1 is MGHDK and CDR2 is SYGVNS. Unmatched junction bases numbered 4, after V lost 2 bases and J lost 4 bases. This CDR3 has 14 residues. CDR3 sequence: CASSEQGAGYEQYF. The DNA for the CDR3 is TGTGCCAGCAGTGAACAGGGGGCGGGATACGAGCAGTACTTC.

CDR3 sequence: CSASTSGEACNEQFF. Written as DNA, the CDR3 is TGCAGTGCTAGCACTAGCGGGGAAGCTTGCAATGAGCAGTTCTTC. The gene calls are TRBV20-1 and TRBJ2-1; 10 nucleotides match TRBD2. The CDR3 length is 15 residues. From germline, CDR1 is DFQATT and CDR2 SNEGSKA (reference sequence). V gave up 3 bases and J gave up 6 bases; unmatched junction bases: 8.

At least ten counts were recorded for this clone. At the DNA level, this CDR3 is encoded by other sequences in the same sample as well. The chain uses TRBV7-2 and TRBJ2-2; 10 positions match TRBD2. The V gene's germline CDR1 is SGHTA and CDR2 FQGNSA. CDR3 length equals 17 residues. The V segment lost 0 bases and the J segment 8 bases; nucleotides outside the gene matches: 9. In nucleotides, the CDR3 is TGTGCCAGCAGCTTAGCGAATCTAGCGGGAGCACGGGGGGAGCTGTTTTTT. Translating it yields CASSLANLAGARGELFF. The whole variable domain, remainder taken from reference TRBV7-2 and TRBJ2-2, is GAGVSQSPSNKVTEKGKDVELRCDPISGHTALYWYRQSLGQGLEFLIYFQGNSAPDKSGLPSDRFSAERTGGSVSTLTIQRTQQEDSAVYLCASSLANLAGARGELFFGEGSRLTVL.

The J gene is TRBJ2-3, the V gene TRBV2; 8 bases map to TRBD2. Trimming cost V 6 bases and J 7 bases; bases outside gene matches: 9. The CDR3 has 14 residues. Per the germline V gene, CDR1 is SNHLY and CDR2 is FYNNEI. The CDR3 DNA reads TGTGCCAGCAGCATAACTCGGACTAGCAATACGCAGTATTTT. It specifies CASSITRTSNTQYF.

This clone was detected only a few times. This chain links TRBV6-2 or TRBV6-3 with TRBJ2-1; 9 nucleotides match TRBD2. V lost 5 bases to trimming and J lost 4 bases; unmatched junction nucleotides: 6. The CDR3 is 15 amino acids. The germline V gene encodes CDR1 MNHEY and CDR2 SVGEGT. The CDR3 DNA reads TGTGCCAGCAGTGAGACTAGCGGAACATACAATGAGCAGTTCTTC. It encodes CASSETSGTYNEQFF.

This clone is deemed medium-sized (0.01 to 0.1%). The chain is built from TRBV6-5 and TRBJ1-1; no firm D call. Trimming left V 2 bases short and J 1 base short, with 11 bases between. This CDR3 contains 15 residues. Germline CDR1 is MNHEY and CDR2 is SVGAGI. CDR3 loop: CASSYGPIPNTEAFF. CDR3 coding DNA: TGTGCCAGCAGTTACGGCCCCATACCGAACACTGAAGCTTTCTTT.

This clone is judged medium-sized (0.01 to 0.1%). The V gene is TRBV6-5, the J gene TRBJ2-2; 10 bases are a match to TRBD2. Germline CDR1 reads MNHEY; CDR2 reads SVGAGI. This CDR3 is built from 17 residues. The V and J ends lost 2 bases and 1 base, in that order; junction bases with no gene match: 4. As DNA, the CDR3 is TGTGCCAGCAGTTACGGTGGGACTAGCGAGAACACCGGGGAGCTGTTTTTT. It translates to CASSYGGTSENTGELFF.

Relative to its sample, this clone is large. The rearrangement joins TRBV20-1 to TRBJ1-2; a weak D match, TRBD1 (6 bases). This CDR3 is 12 amino acids long. Trimming took 0 bases from V and 8 from J, leaving 10 bases between them. Germline V gives CDR1 DFQATT, CDR2 SNEGSKA (reference sequence). In DNA, the CDR3 is TGCAGTGCTAGAGAGGGACAATTGGGCTACACCTTC. This codes for CSAREGQLGYTF.

J is TRBJ2-7 and V is TRBV12-3 or TRBV12-4, with 11 bases that match TRBD1. The trim removed 4 bases at V and 7 bases at J, leaving 3 bases unmatched. CDR3 size: 13 residues. Here the CDR3 reads CASSWTGGFEQYF. The CDR3, as DNA: TGTGCCAGCAGTTGGACAGGGGGCTTTGAGCAGTACTTC.

The sample holds a few counts of this clone. The germline gene is not matched at one end of the junction; a read error may be the cause. This chain joins TRBV6-1 and TRBJ1-2; 8 bases line up with TRBD1. CDR1 is MNHNS and CDR2 is SASEGT in the germline V gene. The length of the CDR3 is 17 residues. The CDR3 DNA follows: TGTGCCAGCAGTGAATCTGGGTTCCCGGGACAGGACTATGACTACACCTTC. Translating it yields CASSESGFPGQDYDYTF.

This clone was detected a few times. V usage is TRBV30 and J usage is TRBJ1-2, with 9 bases that match TRBD1. The CDR3 extends over 15 amino acids. Germline values: CDR1 GTSNPN, CDR2 SVGIG (reference sequence). The junction had 5 bases not matched to a gene; V was cut back by 2 bases and J by 1 base. CDR3 loop: CAWSSGTGNNYGYTF. CDR3 DNA: TGTGCCTGGAGTAGCGGGACAGGGAATAACTATGGCTACACCTTC. The full variable domain, in which reference TRBV30 and TRBJ1-2 provide the parts outside the CDR3, is SQTIHQWPATLVQPVGSPLSLECTVEGTSNPNLYWYRQAAGRGLQLLFYSVGIGQISSEVPQNLSASRPQDRQFILSSKKLLLSDSGFYLCAWSSGTGNNYGYTFGSGTRLTVV.

This clone was picked up a small number of times. This chain uses TRBV3-1 with TRBJ2-2; 8 nucleotides agree with TRBD2. The trim removed 3 bases at V and 8 bases at J, leaving 2 bases unmatched. There are 13 residues in the CDR3. The germline V gene has CDR1 LGHDT and CDR2 YNNKEL (reference sequence). The CDR3 region is CASSHTGGGELFF. As DNA, the CDR3 is TGTGCCAGCAGCCACACGGGAGGGGGGGAGCTGTTTTTT. The complete variable domain, with remaining parts taken from reference TRBV3-1 and TRBJ2-2, reads DTAVSQTPKYLVTQMGNDKSIKCEQNLGHDTMYWYKQDSKKFLKIMFSYNNKELIINETVPNRFSPKSPDKAHLNLHINSLELGDSAVYFCASSHTGGGELFFGEGSRLTVL.

The J gene is TRBJ2-1, the V gene TRBV20-1; tentatively, D is TRBD1 (6 bases). The germline V and J ends were trimmed by 0 bases and 7 bases, with 10 bases remaining between them. Germline values: CDR1 DFQATT, CDR2 SNEGSKA (reference sequence). This CDR3 is 13 amino acids long. The CDR3 DNA sequence: TGCAGTGCTAGAGATGGGACAATGAATGAGCAGTTCTTC. It translates to CSARDGTMNEQFF.

This clone has ten or more counts. This rearrangement joins TRBV9 to TRBJ2-2, with D maybe TRBD1 (6 bases). Germline V CDR1 and CDR2: SGDLS, YYNGEE. V lost 0 bases and J 1 base, leaving 10 bases between the germline ends. The CDR3 sequence is 16 residues long. CDR3 sequence reads: CASSVAGVLNTGELFF. The CDR3 coding sequence is TGTGCCAGCAGCGTAGCAGGGGTCCTGAACACCGGGGAGCTGTTTTTT.

This clone is termed medium-sized. This chain connects TRBV20-1 to TRBJ2-7, with 12 bases that match TRBD1. Germline CDR1 reads DFQATT; CDR2 reads SNEGSKA (reference sequence). There are 17 residues in the CDR3. V lost 0 bases and J lost 1; bases outside the gene matches: 7. The CDR3 here is CSARDYRDRGRSYEQYF. The CDR3 nucleotides read TGCAGTGCTAGAGATTATAGGGACAGGGGGCGATCCTACGAGCAGTACTTC.

The rearrangement links TRBV18 to TRBJ2-2; D ambiguous. The CDR3 totals 12 residues. The V end lost 5 bases, the J end lost 3 bases, and 4 bases lay between the germline ends. Germline CDR1 and CDR2: KGHSH and LQKENI. The chain's CDR3 is CASSTYTGELFF. The CDR3 bases are TGTGCCAGCTCAACCTACACCGGGGAGCTGTTTTTT.

This clone came up many times. The chain links TRBV11-2 to TRBJ2-3; D call uncertain. This CDR3 is built from 15 residues. V gave up 0 bases and J gave up 2 bases, with 9 bases separating them. CDR1 is SGHAT, CDR2 FQNNGV, per germline. CDR3 sequence: CASSLDAANTDTQYF. The CDR3 nucleotides read TGTGCCAGCAGCTTAGATGCGGCGAACACAGATACGCAGTATTTT.